Listed here is a single T cell receptor beta chain. Its specificity is unknown. Germline-derived CDR1 and CDR2 are SGHAT and FQNNGV. The V segment lost 4 bases and the J segment 8 bases; nucleotides outside the gene matches: 17. The CDR3 runs 17 residues. Incorporated into the TCR beta cDNA libraries were unique molecular identifiers, which served to reduce PCR and sequencing biases. About 460,000 cDNA molecules were obtained from about 0.98 to 11 million T cells. TCRdb re-called the PCR reads with MiXCR, one entry per CDR3 protein. The sample lists around 700,000 distinct CDR3 sequences; over 45% were seen once. This sample was taken from a study of post-analysis software for immune sequencing data. Study-level background: In terms of disease course, relapsing-remitting, secondary progressive and progressive-relapsing multiple sclerosis were included. Points from the study as a whole: Five or six TRBV segments, TRBV5-6, TRBV5-1 and TRBV20-1 among them, were found more frequent in patients than controls.

Sequencing was performed on blood. The source of this sequence is a girl aged 2-10 years with multiple sclerosis. The chain links TRBV11-2 to TRBJ1-2, with 9 bases identical to TRBD1. CDR3 loop: CASSSWGKDRGDNGYTF. The CDR3 DNA reads TGTGCCAGCAGCTCGTGGGGCAAGGACAGGGGTGATAACGGCTACACCTTC.